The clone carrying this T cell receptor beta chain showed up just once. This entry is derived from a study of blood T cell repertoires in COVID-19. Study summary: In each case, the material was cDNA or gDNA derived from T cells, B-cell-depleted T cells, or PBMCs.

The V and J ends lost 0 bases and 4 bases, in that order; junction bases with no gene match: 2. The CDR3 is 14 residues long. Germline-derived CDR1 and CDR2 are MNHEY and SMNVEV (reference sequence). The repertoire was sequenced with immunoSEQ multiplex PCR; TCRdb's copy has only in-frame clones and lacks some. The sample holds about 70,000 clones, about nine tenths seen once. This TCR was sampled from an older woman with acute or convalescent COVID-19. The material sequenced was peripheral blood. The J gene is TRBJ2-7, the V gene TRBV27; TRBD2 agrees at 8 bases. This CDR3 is CASSLSSGGYEQYF. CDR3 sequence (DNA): TGTGCCAGCAGTTTATCGAGCGGGGGTTACGAGCAGTACTTC.